This TCR beta chain originates from a study of graft-versus-host responses after intestinal transplantation. Study in general: Multivisceral, liver-intestinal, or isolated intestinal grafts went to recipients. Among the recipients, all got anti-thymocyte globulin induction and then tacrolimus and steroids for around 3 years.

To note about this clone: The antigen is undetermined.

Study-wide points: Allografts from individuals with graft-donor T cell macrochimerism displayed high graft-versus-host to host-versus-graft clonal ratios. Detected in recipient marrow were GvH clones, some of which were first observed in ileum or blood.

Assay: immunoSEQ multiplex PCR; the TCRdb copy retains only in-frame clones and omits some. The sample has about 82,000 clones; 91% are singletons. Germline values: CDR1 SGHVS, CDR2 FQNEAQ. V lost 2 bases and J lost 5; bases outside the gene matches: 7. The CDR3 is 15 amino acids. Sample: unstimulated CD4+ T cells sorted from spleen or lymph node cells, taken before intestinal transplant. This sequence joins TRBV7-8 and TRBJ1-2; 8 bases are shared with TRBD1. This receptor was identified in a human donor who received an intestinal transplant. The DNA for the CDR3 is TGTGCCAGCAGCTTACGTACAGGGGGTGGGTATGGCTACACCTTC. As protein: CASSLRTGGGYGYTF.